This T cell receptor (beta chain) was obtained from a study of T cells after yellow fever vaccination. Findings and caveats of the study: Peaking faster, on day 5 versus 15, the secondary response was nonetheless weaker.

The TCR cDNA carried a universal primer site and UMIs from 5'RACE template switching. TCRdb reanalysed the 5' RACE reads using MiXCR and keeps one entry per CDR3 protein. The sample lists approximately 510,000 distinct CDR3 sequences; 20% to 25% were seen once. The junction had 16 bases not matched to a gene; V was cut back by 0 bases and J by 7 bases. CDR1 and CDR2 from the germline V gene are SGHDN and FVKESK. The length of the CDR3 is 18 residues. On this clonotype: Antigen unknown.

This receptor was identified in a man between 18 and 35 years old who received the YFV17D yellow fever vaccine. Sequences were derived from PBMCs, sampled about 20 days after the first yellow fever vaccination. The chain recombines TRBV14 with TRBJ2-5, with TRBD2 identical over 8 bases. CDR3 sequence reads: CASSQDGFGRGGLWTQYF. CDR3 DNA: TGTGCCAGCAGCCAAGATGGGTTCGGCCGGGGGGGCCTGTGGACCCAGTACTTC.